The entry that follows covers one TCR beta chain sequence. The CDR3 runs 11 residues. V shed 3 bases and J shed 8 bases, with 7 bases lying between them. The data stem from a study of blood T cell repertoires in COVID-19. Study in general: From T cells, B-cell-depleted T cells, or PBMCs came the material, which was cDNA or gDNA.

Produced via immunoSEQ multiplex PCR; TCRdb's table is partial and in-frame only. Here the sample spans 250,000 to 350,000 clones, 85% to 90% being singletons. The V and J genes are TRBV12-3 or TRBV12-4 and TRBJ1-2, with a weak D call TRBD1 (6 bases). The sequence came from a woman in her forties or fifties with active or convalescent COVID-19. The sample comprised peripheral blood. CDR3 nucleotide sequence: TGTGCCAGCAGTTTGGACAGCGGCTACACCTTC. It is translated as CASSLDSGYTF.